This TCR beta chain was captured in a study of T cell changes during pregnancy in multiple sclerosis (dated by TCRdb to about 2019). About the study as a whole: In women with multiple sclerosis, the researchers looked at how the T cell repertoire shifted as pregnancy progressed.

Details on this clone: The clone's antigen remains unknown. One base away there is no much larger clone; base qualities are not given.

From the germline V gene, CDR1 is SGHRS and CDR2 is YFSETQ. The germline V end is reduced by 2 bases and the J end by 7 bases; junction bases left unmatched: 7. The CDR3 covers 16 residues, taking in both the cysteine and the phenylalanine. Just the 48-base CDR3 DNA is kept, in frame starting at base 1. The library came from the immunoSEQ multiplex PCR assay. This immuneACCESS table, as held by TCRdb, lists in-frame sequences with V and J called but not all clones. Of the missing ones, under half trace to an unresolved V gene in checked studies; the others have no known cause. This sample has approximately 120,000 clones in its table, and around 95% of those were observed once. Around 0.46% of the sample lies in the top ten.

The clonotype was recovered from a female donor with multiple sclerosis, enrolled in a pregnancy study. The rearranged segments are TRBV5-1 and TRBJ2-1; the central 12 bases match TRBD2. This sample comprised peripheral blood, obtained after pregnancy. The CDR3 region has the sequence CASSFLAGGTGNEQFF. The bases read TGCGCCAGCAGCTTCCTAGCGGGAGGGACGGGGAATGAGCAGTTCTTC.